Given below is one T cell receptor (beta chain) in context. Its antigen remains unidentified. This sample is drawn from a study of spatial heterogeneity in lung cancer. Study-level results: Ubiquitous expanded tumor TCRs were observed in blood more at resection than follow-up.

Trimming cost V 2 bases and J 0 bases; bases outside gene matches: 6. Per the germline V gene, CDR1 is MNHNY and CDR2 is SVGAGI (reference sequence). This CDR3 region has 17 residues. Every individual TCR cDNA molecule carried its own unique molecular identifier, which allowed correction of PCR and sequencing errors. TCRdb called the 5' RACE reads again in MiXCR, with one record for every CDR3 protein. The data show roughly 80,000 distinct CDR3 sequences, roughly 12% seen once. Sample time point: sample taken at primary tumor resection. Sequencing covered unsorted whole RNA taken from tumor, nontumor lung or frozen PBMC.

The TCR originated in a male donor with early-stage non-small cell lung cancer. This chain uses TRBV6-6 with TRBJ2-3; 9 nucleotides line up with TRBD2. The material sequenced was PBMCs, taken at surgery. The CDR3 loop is CASSYEGGGDSTDTQYF. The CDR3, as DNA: TGTGCCAGCAGTTACGAAGGCGGGGGGGATAGCACAGATACGCAGTATTTT.